Shown below are 19 T cell receptor beta chains from a single sample sequenced in a study of cytomegalovirus exposure and HLA in healthy donors. Vbeta (60) and Jbeta (13) primers were used in the PCR. This table comes from immunoSEQ multiplex PCR, and its TCRdb copy is limited to in-frame clones, with some not included. Of under 150,000 clones in the sample, about 73% were seen once. Sequencing input: PBMCs. These receptors all stem from a human donor in good health.

The chain links TRBV7-9 to TRBJ2-1; maybe TRBD2 (6 bases). Trimming took 5 bases from V and 0 from J, leaving 14 bases between them. CDR1 SEHNR and CDR2 FQNEAQ come from the germline V gene (reference sequence). There are 16 residues in the CDR3. CDR3 amino acids: CASSVWRGNSYNEQFF. The CDR3 bases are TGTGCCAGCAGCGTTTGGCGGGGTAACTCCTACAATGAGCAGTTCTTC.

The V and J genes are TRBV11-2 and TRBJ2-5; TRBD2 agrees at 14 bases. This CDR3 is built from 17 residues. Trimming removed 5 bases from V and 9 bases from J; junction bases left unmatched: 14. CDR1 SGHAT and CDR2 FQNNGV come from the germline V gene. The chain's CDR3 is CASSRGPTSGRVAAQYF. In DNA, the CDR3 is TGTGCCAGCAGCCGAGGACCGACTAGCGGGAGGGTAGCGGCCCAGTACTTC.

In this sample, this clone turned up a few times. The chain recombines TRBV6-5 with TRBJ1-1; maybe TRBD1 (6 bases). Germline CDR1 MNHEY, CDR2 SVGAGI. CDR3 length equals 14 residues. Trimming stripped 0 bases from V and 5 bases from J, with 10 bases between. For the CDR3, the DNA is TGTGCCAGCAGTTACTCGAGAGGGGGTACTGAAGCTTTCTTT. This gives the protein CASSYSRGGTEAFF.

The chain couples TRBV14 to TRBJ2-5; 8 nucleotides agree with TRBD1. The CDR3 contains 16 residues. Germline trimming cut 1 base from V and 5 bases from J; bases unmatched to any gene: 9. Germline V gene sequence: CDR1 SGHDN, CDR2 FVKESK. CDR3 nucleotides: TGTGCCAGCAGCCAAGGGAAGGGACAGGTTGTGGAGACCCAGTACTTC. This encodes CASSQGKGQVVETQYF.

The rearrangement joins TRBV4-2 to TRBJ2-7; possible D gene TRBD2, 5 bases. The length of the CDR3 is 14 residues. Trimming shortened V by 1 base and J by 5 bases, and 12 bases separated the two germline ends. Germline-derived CDR1 and CDR2 are LGHNA and YNFKEQ. DNA of the CDR3: TGTGCCAGCAGCCAAGTCGGTAGCGACCACGAGCAGTACTTC. It codes for CASSQVGSDHEQYF.

The CDR3 protein is CASSAPAGFDSPQNTEAFF. The CDR3 DNA follows: TGTGCCAGCAGTGCCCCGGCGGGTTTCGATAGTCCCCAGAACACTGAAGCTTTCTTT. The chain employs TRBV9 and TRBJ1-1; no firm D call. Germline assignment: CDR1 SGDLS and CDR2 YYNGEE. V was cut by 5 bases and J by 1 base, with 27 bases left in between. CDR3 size: 19 residues.

This clone was counted a few times. V gene TRBV7-3 combines with J gene TRBJ2-3, with D perhaps TRBD2 (6 bases). CDR3 length: 15 residues. The V gene's germline CDR1 is SGHTA and CDR2 FQGTGA. V was trimmed by 8 bases and J by 1 base, leaving 16 bases between them. The CDR3 loop is CASAARGGRTDTQYF. CDR3 in DNA: TGTGCCAGCGCTGCCCGGGGAGGACGCACAGATACGCAGTATTTT.

This clone appeared a single time. This chain joins TRBV29-1 and TRBJ2-1, with a tentative D call TRBD1 (6 bases). Between the trimmed V and J ends, which lost 3 bases and 5 bases, there was a span of 14 bases. The CDR3 is 14 amino acids. Germline loops: CDR1 SQVTM, CDR2 ANQGSEA. This chain's CDR3 is CSVEGQGFHNEQFF. In nucleotides, the CDR3 is TGCAGCGTTGAGGGGCAGGGGTTTCACAATGAGCAGTTCTTC.

The chain uses TRBV27 and TRBJ2-7; 8 bases agree with TRBD1. Germline CDR1 reads MNHEY; CDR2 reads SMNVEV (reference sequence). The CDR3 runs 15 residues. Trimming cost V 4 bases and J 2 bases; bases outside gene matches: 7. The CDR3 is CASSSSLDRAYEQYF. CDR3 nucleotides: TGTGCCAGCAGTTCCTCCTTGGACAGGGCCTACGAGCAGTACTTC.

This clone was counted a single time. The chain carries TRBV6-5 and TRBJ2-5; TRBD2 matches at 9 bases. The V gene end was trimmed by 0 bases and the J gene end by 4 bases; junction bases not matched to a gene: 3. CDR3 length: 15 residues. Germline CDR1 and CDR2: MNHEY and SVGAGI. DNA for the CDR3: TGTGCCAGCAGTTACTCGGCGGGGGGGCGAGAGACCCAGTACTTC. This sequence encodes CASSYSAGGRETQYF.

The chain uses TRBV9 and TRBJ2-3; 9 bases align to TRBD2. The junction had 19 bases not matched to a gene; V was cut back by 3 bases and J by 5 bases. CDR1 is SGDLS and CDR2 is YYNGEE in the germline V gene. The CDR3 runs to 19 residues. The CDR3 DNA reads as TGTGCCAGCAGCGCTACACTAGCGGGCCTATCCAAGGTTGGAGATACGCAGTATTTT. It encodes CASSATLAGLSKVGDTQYF.

This clone was recorded a few times. The J gene is TRBJ2-3, the V gene TRBV6-1, with 7 positions matching TRBD2. CDR3 size: 17 residues. The V and J ends lost 4 bases and 3 bases, in that order; junction bases with no gene match: 13. Germline CDR1 is MNHNS and CDR2 is SASEGT. The CDR3 DNA reads as TGTGCCAGCAGTGCCGTCGCCGGTGGGGGGGGGACAGATACGCAGTATTTT. Translating gives CASSAVAGGGGTDTQYF.

The CDR3: CASSEGGAGNQPQHF. DNA for the CDR3: TGCGCCAGCAGTGAAGGGGGCGCGGGCAATCAGCCCCAGCATTTT. The chain couples TRBV10-2 to TRBJ1-5; 7 bases are a match to TRBD1. The CDR3 is 15 residues long. J was trimmed by 2 bases and V by 3 bases; bases with no gene match: 4. Germline CDR1 and CDR2: WSHSY and SAAADI.

This clone was seen a single time. This sequence joins TRBV27 and TRBJ1-1; perhaps TRBD1 as D (6 bases). Trimming removed 7 bases from V and 1 base from J, with 19 bases in between. The V gene's germline CDR1 is MNHEY and CDR2 SMNVEV (reference sequence). CDR3 length equals 16 residues. The CDR3 region is CASKKDTGWANTEAFF. CDR3 nucleotide sequence: TGTGCCAGCAAGAAGGACACAGGGTGGGCGAACACTGAAGCTTTCTTT.

The rearrangement joins TRBV19 to TRBJ1-3; D is undetermined. Trimming took off 4 bases at V and 0 bases at J, with 13 bases between the two ends. Germline CDR1 reads LNHDA; CDR2 reads SQIVND (reference sequence). The CDR3 loop spans 16 amino acids. This CDR3 is CASSTEGKSSGNTIYF. Here the CDR3 DNA reads TGTGCCAGTAGTACCGAGGGCAAGAGCTCTGGAAACACCATATATTTT. Full variable domain (missing parts from reference TRBV19 and TRBJ1-3): DGGITQSPKYLFRKEGQNVTLSCEQNLNHDAMYWYRQDPGQGLRLIYYSQIVNDFQKGDIAEGYSVSREKKESFPLTVTSAQKNPTAFYLCASSTEGKSSGNTIYFGEGSWLTVV.

CDR3 DNA: TGCAGCGTCCCCCGGGGGGACTATGGCTACACCTTC. Translation: CSVPRGDYGYTF. The J gene is TRBJ1-2, the V gene TRBV29-1, with TRBD1 as a possible D gene (5 bases). The V gene lost 6 bases and the J gene lost 3 bases, with 11 bases spanning the gap. The CDR3 is 12 amino acids. Germline assignment: CDR1 SQVTM and CDR2 ANQGSEA.

The chain links TRBV5-1 to TRBJ2-7; 10 nucleotides line up with TRBD1. CDR3 length equals 14 residues. CDR1 and CDR2 from the germline V gene are SGHRS and YFSETQ. V shed 4 bases and J 7 bases; nucleotides not matched to a gene: 8. CDR3 DNA: TGCGCCAGCAGCGGGACAGGGGCCCTAGGGGAGCAGTACTTC. It codes for CASSGTGALGEQYF.

The table lists this clone with a few counts. The chain recombines TRBV5-1 with TRBJ2-2; D is perhaps TRBD2 (5 bases). V shed 4 bases and J shed 1 base, with 17 bases lying between them. This CDR3 contains 17 residues. CDR1 SGHRS and CDR2 YFSETQ come from the germline V gene. CDR3 sequence: CASSLQRTPLNTGELFF. CDR3 nucleotide sequence: TGCGCCAGCAGCCTGCAGCGGACCCCCCTGAACACCGGGGAGCTGTTTTTT.

Concerning this clone itself: At one end the junction does not follow the germline gene, possibly because of a read error. The chain's CDR3 is CTSSPGGRRGGIYEQYF. The CDR3 coding sequence is TGTACCAGCAGCCCCGGGGGTAGGAGAGGCGGTATCTACGAGCAGTACTTC. The V call is TRBV5-4, the J call TRBJ2-7; D possibly corresponds to TRBD2 (6 bases). CDR1 and CDR2 (germline): SGHNT, YYREEE (reference sequence). The CDR3 loop spans 17 amino acids. The complete variable domain, with remaining parts taken from reference TRBV5-4 and TRBJ2-7, reads ETGVTQSPTHLIKTRGQQVTLRCSSQSGHNTVSWYQQALGQGPQFIFQYYREEENGRGNFPPRFSGLQFPNYSSELNVNALELDDSALYLCTSSPGGRRGGIYEQYFGPGTRLTVT.